The 26 T cell receptor beta chains listed next were all sequenced from one sample in a study of blood T cell repertoires in COVID-19. Clones were read by immunoSEQ multiplex PCR, and TCRdb kept only the in-frame ones, dropping some. The table shows around 140,000 clones, with roughly 89% occurring only once. The sequenced sample consisted of peripheral blood. The receptors shown here come from a man aged 60-69 years with COVID-19, enrolled during active disease.

The table lists this clone with a count of one. The chain is built from TRBV15 and TRBJ2-3; D is perhaps TRBD1 (5 bases). This CDR3 contains 13 residues. Germline loops: CDR1 LNHNV, CDR2 YYDKDF (reference sequence). Trimming pared 2 bases from V and 5 bases from J, leaving 8 bases between. DNA of the CDR3: TGTGCCACCAGCAGAACTACAGGAGATACGCAGTATTTT. Its protein product is CATSRTTGDTQYF.

The chain joins TRBV15 to TRBJ1-5, with no clear D. With 8 bases removed from V and 0 bases from J, the gap between germline ends came to 14 bases. Germline loops: CDR1 LNHNV, CDR2 YYDKDF (reference sequence). The CDR3 spans 15 residues. CDR3: CATLSATYSNQPQHF. The CDR3 DNA reads TGTGCCACCCTCTCAGCGACCTATAGCAATCAGCCCCAGCATTTT.

The rearrangement joins TRBV6-1 to TRBJ1-1; D is ambiguous. Between the trimmed V and J ends, which lost 0 bases and 5 bases, there was a span of 13 bases. This CDR3 comprises 15 residues. CDR1 is MNHNS and CDR2 is SASEGT in the germline V gene. In nucleotides, the CDR3 is TGTGCCAGCAGTGAAGCGAGGGAGGCGGGGACTGAAGCTTTCTTT. Its translation: CASSEAREAGTEAFF.

The rearrangement joins TRBV18 to TRBJ1-3; possibly TRBD1 for D (5 bases). The CDR3 extends over 16 amino acids. Germline assignment: CDR1 KGHSH and CDR2 LQKENI. Trimming took 3 bases from V and 0 from J, leaving 12 bases between them. CDR3 DNA sequence: TGTGCCAGCTCACCGCAGACAGCCCCCTCTGGAAACACCATATATTTT. It translates to CASSPQTAPSGNTIYF.

J is TRBJ1-5 and V is TRBV29-1; D unclear. The germline V gene encodes CDR1 SQVTM and CDR2 ANQGSEA. This CDR3 comprises 12 residues. The V end was cut by 4 bases, the J end by 4 bases, with 8 bases between. CDR3: CSVGTGNQPQHF. CDR3 nucleotides: TGCAGCGTTGGGACGGGGAATCAGCCCCAGCATTTT.

This chain links TRBV10-3 with TRBJ1-3; TRBD1 is a possible D gene (6 bases). CDR1 is ENHRY and CDR2 is SYGVKD in the germline V gene. The CDR3 runs 16 residues. Trimming took off 2 bases at V and 4 bases at J, with 15 bases between the two ends. DNA for the CDR3: TGTGCCATCAGTGAGAGGGACATCAGGACGGGAAACACCATATATTTT. It encodes CAISERDIRTGNTIYF.

The rearrangement joins TRBV19 to TRBJ1-2; TRBD1 aligns across 8 bases. There are 19 residues in the CDR3. Germline lookup yields CDR1 LNHDA and CDR2 SQIVND (reference sequence). V lost 3 bases and J lost 4; bases outside the gene matches: 19. This CDR3 is CASSIMSGTGLNRRYGYTF. The CDR3 nucleotides read TGTGCCAGTAGTATCATGTCCGGGACAGGACTTAACCGTCGCTATGGCTACACCTTC. The full variable domain, in which reference TRBV19 and TRBJ1-2 provide the parts outside the CDR3, is DGGITQSPKYLFRKEGQNVTLSCEQNLNHDAMYWYRQDPGQGLRLIYYSQIVNDFQKGDIAEGYSVSREKKESFPLTVTSAQKNPTAFYLCASSIMSGTGLNRRYGYTFGSGTRLTVV.

The rearrangement links TRBV5-5 to TRBJ1-1, with 10 bases aligning to TRBD1. J gave up 3 bases and V 4 bases, and 12 bases lay outside the gene matches. Germline CDR1 and CDR2: SGHKS and YYEKEE (reference sequence). The CDR3 has 17 residues. The CDR3 loop reads CASSRKRDRGGDTEAFF. The CDR3, as DNA: TGTGCCAGCAGCCGAAAACGGGACAGGGGCGGGGACACTGAAGCTTTCTTT.

J is TRBJ1-2 and V is TRBV19; unclear D gene. The length of the CDR3 is 16 residues. V shed 6 bases and J shed 0 bases, with 17 bases lying between them. Germline V gene sequence: CDR1 LNHDA, CDR2 SQIVND (reference sequence). CDR3 nucleotide sequence: TGTGCCAGTAGGACCACCGGCCTTGACTCTAACTATGGCTACACCTTC. This encodes CASRTTGLDSNYGYTF.

The chain uses TRBV3-1 (or the pseudogene TRBV3-2) and TRBJ1-2, with D perhaps TRBD1 (6 bases). The V and J ends lost 3 bases and 4 bases respectively, with 9 bases between them. Germline CDR1 reads LGHDT; CDR2 reads YNNKEL (reference sequence). The CDR3 totals 13 residues. In DNA form, the CDR3 reads TGTGCCAGCAGCCAGGGGGCCCGCTATGGCTACACCTTC. Translation: CASSQGARYGYTF.

The V gene is TRBV5-1, the J gene TRBJ2-7, with D possibly being TRBD1 (6 bases). CDR3 length: 14 residues. In germline, CDR1 is SGHRS, CDR2 YFSETQ. V dropped 5 bases and J dropped 0 bases, with 12 bases sitting between them. The CDR3 DNA reads as TGCGCCAGCAGGGGGGACATGATCTCCTACGAGCAGTACTTC. It specifies CASRGDMISYEQYF.

DNA for the CDR3: TGTGCCAGCAGCTTGAGACATACTAATGAAAAACTGTTTTTT. It is translated as CASSLRHTNEKLFF. V and J are TRBV5-5 and TRBJ1-4; no definite D call. The CDR3 extends over 14 amino acids. Germline V gene sequence: CDR1 SGHKS, CDR2 YYEKEE (reference sequence). Trimming pared 1 base from V and 2 bases from J, leaving 6 bases between.

The table lists this clone with a count of one. The V gene is TRBV7-2, the J gene TRBJ1-2; possibly TRBD1 for D (5 bases). The CDR3 has 14 amino acids. The V gene's germline CDR1 is SGHTA and CDR2 FQGNSA. V shed 5 bases and J shed 4 bases, with 14 bases lying between them. The CDR3 bases are TGTGCCAGCAGCGACCCAGGGTGGGGCTATGGCTACACCTTC. Translating it yields CASSDPGWGYGYTF.

The chain has TRBV4-2 and TRBJ1-5; 7 bases line up with TRBD1. From germline, CDR1 is LGHNA and CDR2 YNFKEQ. The trim removed 5 bases at V and 6 bases at J, leaving 4 bases unmatched. This CDR3 spans 13 amino acids. This CDR3 reads CASSVDRAQPQHF. The CDR3 coding sequence is TGTGCCAGCAGCGTTGACAGGGCTCAGCCCCAGCATTTT.

This clone was detected a few times. V gene TRBV6-6 combines with J gene TRBJ1-5; no clear D. V shed 6 bases and J shed 5 bases, with 17 bases lying between them. In germline, CDR1 is MNHNY, CDR2 SVGAGI (reference sequence). The CDR3 loop spans 15 amino acids. CDR3 sequence: CASRPNRGPYQPQHF. The DNA for the CDR3 is TGTGCCAGCAGGCCTAACCGGGGTCCTTATCAGCCCCAGCATTTT.

This clone has a handful of counts. The chain is built from TRBV12-3 or TRBV12-4 and TRBJ1-4; the D gene is possibly TRBD1 (5 bases). Trimming took 6 bases from V and 8 from J, leaving 10 bases between them. The CDR3 length is 12 residues. The CDR3 bases are TGTGCCAGCAGCGGGCGGGGCGAAAAACTGTTTTTT. Its protein is CASSGRGEKLFF.

This rearrangement joins TRBV9 to TRBJ2-5, with D tentatively TRBD1 (5 bases). Germline V lookup: CDR1 SGDLS, CDR2 YYNGEE. The germline V and J ends were trimmed by 3 bases and 2 bases, with 11 bases remaining between them. The CDR3 contains 14 residues. This CDR3 reads CASSATTGQETQYF. The CDR3, as DNA: TGTGCCAGCAGCGCCACAACAGGACAAGAGACCCAGTACTTC.

The chain uses TRBV24-1 and TRBJ2-5; D might be TRBD2 (5 bases). V lost 1 base and J 10 bases, leaving 15 bases between the germline ends. The CDR3 has 14 residues. Germline-derived CDR1 and CDR2 are KGHDR and SFDVKD. The CDR3: CATSDFSAPRDQYF. CDR3 in DNA: TGTGCCACCAGTGATTTTTCAGCTCCGAGGGACCAGTACTTC.

This chain uses TRBV6-5 with TRBJ1-2, with 7 bases aligning to TRBD1. With 0 bases clipped from V and 7 bases from J, the junction kept 8 bases outside the gene matches. The CDR3 is made up of 15 amino acids. Germline V gives CDR1 MNHEY, CDR2 SVGAGI. The CDR3 spells CASSYSATGRSGYTF. The CDR3 DNA sequence: TGTGCCAGCAGTTACTCCGCGACAGGGCGGAGTGGCTACACCTTC.

The sample holds one count of this clone. The sample has other DNA sequences that encode this CDR3 too. The rearrangement joins TRBV5-1 to TRBJ1-4, with D maybe TRBD1 (6 bases). The germline V and J ends were trimmed by 0 bases and 0 bases, with 6 bases remaining between them. CDR1 and CDR2 (germline): SGHRS, YFSETQ. This CDR3 is built from 15 residues. The CDR3 here is CASSLAGATNEKLFF. CDR3 nucleotides: TGCGCCAGCAGCTTGGCAGGGGCAACTAATGAAAAACTGTTTTTT.

The rearrangement uses TRBV27 and TRBJ2-7; D ambiguous. This CDR3 has 13 residues. The V end was cut by 5 bases, the J end by 2 bases, with 10 bases between. CDR1 and CDR2 from the germline V gene are MNHEY and SMNVEV (reference sequence). Here the CDR3 reads CASSPYSTYEQYF. CDR3 DNA sequence: TGTGCCAGCAGTCCTTACTCTACCTACGAGCAGTACTTC.

The chain uses TRBV29-1 and TRBJ1-4; possible D gene TRBD1, 5 bases. V was trimmed by 7 bases and J by 8 bases, leaving 14 bases between them. CDR1 SQVTM and CDR2 ANQGSEA come from the germline V gene. The CDR3 consists of 12 residues. The CDR3 protein is CSAGDWGEKLFF. The CDR3 coding sequence is TGCAGCGCTGGGGACTGGGGGGAAAAACTGTTTTTT.

The chain has TRBV9 and TRBJ2-1; D gene ambiguous. The germline gives CDR1 SGDLS, CDR2 YYNGEE. V was shortened by 0 bases and J by 2 bases, with 18 bases between the two germline ends. There are 18 residues in the CDR3. CDR3 nucleotides: TGTGCCAGCAGCGTAGTTTCCAACACAGAGTGGACCTACAATGAGCAGTTCTTC. Its protein is CASSVVSNTEWTYNEQFF.

The gene calls are TRBV6-6 and TRBJ1-1, with D unresolved. The length of the CDR3 is 12 residues. Germline loops: CDR1 MNHNY, CDR2 SVGAGI (reference sequence). Between the trimmed V and J ends, which lost 6 bases and 4 bases, there was a span of 9 bases. The CDR3 is CASSPGSTEAFF. In DNA, the CDR3 is TGTGCCAGCAGCCCCGGGAGCACTGAAGCTTTCTTT.

The chain joins TRBV5-4 to TRBJ1-1; no firm D call. Germline V CDR1 and CDR2: SGHNT, YYREEE (reference sequence). V was pared by 10 bases and J by 1 base, with 17 bases between. The CDR3 has 14 amino acids. This CDR3 is CAARLDAGNTEAFF. DNA for the CDR3: TGTGCCGCCCGCCTTGATGCGGGGAACACTGAAGCTTTCTTT.

This clone was seen a single time. The chain is built from TRBV5-1 and TRBJ2-5, with 7 bases fitting TRBD1. CDR1 SGHRS and CDR2 YFSETQ come from the germline V gene. There are 13 residues in the CDR3. J gave up 3 bases and V 4 bases, and 3 bases lay outside the gene matches. CDR3 sequence: CASSPGTEETQYF. CDR3 bases: TGCGCCAGCAGCCCAGGGACAGAAGAGACCCAGTACTTC.